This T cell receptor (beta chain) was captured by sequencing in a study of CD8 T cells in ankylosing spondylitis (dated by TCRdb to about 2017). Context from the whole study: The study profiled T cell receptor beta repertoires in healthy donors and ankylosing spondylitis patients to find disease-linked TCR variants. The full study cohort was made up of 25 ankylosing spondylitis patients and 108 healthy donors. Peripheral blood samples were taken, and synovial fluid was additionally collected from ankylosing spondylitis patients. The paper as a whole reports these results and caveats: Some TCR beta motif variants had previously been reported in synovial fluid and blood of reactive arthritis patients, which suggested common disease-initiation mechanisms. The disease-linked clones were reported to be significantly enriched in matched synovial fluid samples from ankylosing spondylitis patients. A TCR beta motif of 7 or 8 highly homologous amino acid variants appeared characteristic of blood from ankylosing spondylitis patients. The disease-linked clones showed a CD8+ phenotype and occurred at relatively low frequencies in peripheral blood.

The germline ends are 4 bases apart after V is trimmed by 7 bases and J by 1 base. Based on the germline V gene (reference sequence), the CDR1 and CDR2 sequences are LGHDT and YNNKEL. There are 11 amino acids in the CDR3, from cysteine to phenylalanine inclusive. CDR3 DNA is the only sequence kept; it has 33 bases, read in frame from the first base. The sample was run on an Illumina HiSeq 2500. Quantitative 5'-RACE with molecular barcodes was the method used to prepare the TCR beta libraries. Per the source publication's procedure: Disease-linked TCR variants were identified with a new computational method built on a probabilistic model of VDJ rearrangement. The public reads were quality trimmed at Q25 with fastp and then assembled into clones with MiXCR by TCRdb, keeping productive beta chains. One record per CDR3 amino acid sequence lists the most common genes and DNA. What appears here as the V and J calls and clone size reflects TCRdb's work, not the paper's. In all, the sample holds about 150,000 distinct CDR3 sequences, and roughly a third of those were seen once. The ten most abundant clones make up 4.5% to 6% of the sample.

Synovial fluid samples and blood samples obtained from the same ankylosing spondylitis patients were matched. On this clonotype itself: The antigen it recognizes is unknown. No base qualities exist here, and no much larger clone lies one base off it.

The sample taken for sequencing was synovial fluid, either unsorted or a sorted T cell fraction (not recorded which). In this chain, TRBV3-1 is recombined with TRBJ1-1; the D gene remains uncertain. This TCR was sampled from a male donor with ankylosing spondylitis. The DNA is TGTGCCAGCATGAAGAACACTGAAGCTTTCTTT. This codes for CASMKNTEAFF. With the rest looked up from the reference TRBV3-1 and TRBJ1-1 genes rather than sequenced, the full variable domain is DTAVSQTPKYLVTQMGNDKSIKCEQNLGHDTMYWYKQDSKKFLKIMFSYNNKELIINETVPNRFSPKSPDKAHLNLHINSLELGDSAVYFCASMKNTEAFFGQGTRLTVV.